This T cell receptor beta chain stems from a study of cytotoxic CD8 clonotypes in ibrutinib-treated CLL. The overall study: The taking of response samples occurred after a median about 13 months of treatment, with a range of 6 to 36.

Clones were sequenced by immunoSEQ multiplex PCR, and TCRdb holds only the in-frame ones, with some missing. The data contain hundreds of thousands of clones, roughly 70% of them seen just once; the ten biggest clones take up 6.3%. Germline CDR1 and CDR2: MDHEN and SYDVKM. The CDR3 extends over 14 amino acids. V lost 6 bases, J lost 7 bases, and 19 bases lay in between. The clonotype comes from a human donor with chronic lymphocytic leukemia. The source was PBMCs, collected after 36 months of ibrutinib treatment. The chain links TRBV28 to TRBJ2-7; no firm D call. The CDR3 region is CASSIPDAYLEQYF. In nucleotides, the CDR3 is TGTGCCAGCAGCATACCGGACGCCTACCTAGAGCAGTACTTC.